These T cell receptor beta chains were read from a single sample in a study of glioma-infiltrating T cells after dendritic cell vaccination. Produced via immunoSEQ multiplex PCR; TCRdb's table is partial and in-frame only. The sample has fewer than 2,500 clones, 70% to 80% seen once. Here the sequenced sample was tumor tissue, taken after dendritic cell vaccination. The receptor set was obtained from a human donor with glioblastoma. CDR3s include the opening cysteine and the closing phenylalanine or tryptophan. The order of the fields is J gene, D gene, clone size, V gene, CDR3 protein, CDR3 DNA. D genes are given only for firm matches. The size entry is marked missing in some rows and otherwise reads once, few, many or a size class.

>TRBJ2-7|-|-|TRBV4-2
CASSQVPSGEQYF
TGTGCCAGCAGCCAAGTGCCCTCGGGGGAGCAGTACTTC
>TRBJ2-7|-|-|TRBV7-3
CASSLEGGPLYEQYF
TGTGCCAGCAGCCTAGAGGGCGGACCTCTCTACGAGCAGTACTTC
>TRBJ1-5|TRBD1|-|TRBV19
CASSIPGQGARQPQHF
TGTGCCAGTAGTATCCCCGGGCAGGGGGCGAGGCAGCCCCAGCATTTT
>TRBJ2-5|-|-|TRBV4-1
CASSQDGAGQFPGQETQYF
TGCGCCAGCAGCCAAGATGGAGCGGGCCAATTCCCGGGTCAAGAGACCCAGTACTTC
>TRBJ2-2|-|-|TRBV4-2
CASSQEVLLNTGELFF
TGTGCCAGCAGCCAAGAGGTACTGTTAAACACCGGGGAGCTGTTTTTT
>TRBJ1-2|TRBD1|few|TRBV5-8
CASSLAQGAYYGYTF
TGTGCCAGCAGCTTGGCCCAGGGGGCCTACTATGGCTACACCTTC
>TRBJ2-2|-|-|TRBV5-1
CASDTQGTPNTGELFF
TGCGCCAGCGATACCCAAGGGACACCAAACACCGGGGAGCTGTTTTTT
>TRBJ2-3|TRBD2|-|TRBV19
CASSLAGGAPPDTQYF
TGTGCCAGTAGTTTAGCGGGAGGAGCCCCGCCAGATACGCAGTATTTT
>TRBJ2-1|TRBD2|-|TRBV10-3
CAISESMAGAYNEQFF
TGTGCCATCAGTGAGTCGATGGCGGGAGCGTACAATGAGCAGTTCTTC
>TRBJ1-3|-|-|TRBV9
CASSVVPAGGNTIYF
TGTGCCAGCAGCGTAGTGCCGGCAGGCGGAAACACCATATATTTT
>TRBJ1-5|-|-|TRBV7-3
CASSPPEQGGSNQPQHF
TGTGCCAGCAGCCCACCCGAACAGGGCGGGAGCAATCAGCCCCAGCATTTT
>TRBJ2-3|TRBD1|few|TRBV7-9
CASSLDRQGGGRDTQYF
TGTGCCAGCAGCTTGGACCGACAGGGGGGGGGTCGCGATACGCAGTATTTT
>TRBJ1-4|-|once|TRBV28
CASSTGQSNEKLFF
TGTGCCAGCAGCACTGGACAGTCTAATGAAAAACTGTTTTTT
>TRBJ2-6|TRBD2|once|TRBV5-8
CASSLVGGSGANVLTF
TGTGCCAGCAGCTTGGTCGGGGGGTCTGGGGCCAACGTCCTGACTTTC
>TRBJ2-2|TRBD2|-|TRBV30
CAWREGTSTGELFF
TGTGCCTGGAGGGAAGGGACTAGCACCGGGGAGCTGTTTTTT
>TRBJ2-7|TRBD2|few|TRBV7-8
CASSFFAGDTYEQYF
TGTGCCAGCAGCTTCTTCGCGGGAGATACCTACGAGCAGTACTTC
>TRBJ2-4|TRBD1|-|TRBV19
CASSPDRVYKNIQYF
TGTGCCAGTAGTCCTGACAGGGTTTACAAAAACATTCAGTACTTC
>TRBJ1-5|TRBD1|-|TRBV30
CAWSVRGGTGVQPQHF
TGTGCCTGGAGTGTACGGGGAGGGACAGGGGTTCAGCCCCAGCATTTT
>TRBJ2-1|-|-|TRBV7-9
CASSLAWANEQFF
TGTGCCAGCAGCTTAGCTTGGGCGAATGAGCAGTTCTTC
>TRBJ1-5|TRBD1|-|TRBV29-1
CSPGTAKASNQPQHF
TGCAGCCCCGGGACAGCGAAGGCCTCCAATCAGCCCCAGCATTTT
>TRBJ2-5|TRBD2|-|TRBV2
CASSELAGGKETQYF
TGTGCCAGCAGCGAACTAGCGGGAGGTAAAGAGACCCAGTACTTC
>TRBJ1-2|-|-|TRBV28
CASSSITQGFYTF
TGTGCCAGCAGTTCTATAACACAGGGCTTCTACACCTTC
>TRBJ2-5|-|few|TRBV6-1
CASSEDLARQETQYF
TGTGCCAGCAGTGAAGATCTAGCTAGGCAAGAGACCCAGTACTTC
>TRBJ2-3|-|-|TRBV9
CASSVALSVTDTQYF
TGTGCCAGCAGCGTAGCTTTGTCCGTCACAGATACGCAGTATTTT
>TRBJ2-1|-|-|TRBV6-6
CASSSGLEQFF
TGTGCCAGCAGTTCAGGGCTTGAGCAGTTCTTC
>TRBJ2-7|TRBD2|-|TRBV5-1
CASSLGRASGSYEQYF
TGCGCCAGCAGCTTGGGCAGGGCTAGCGGGAGCTACGAGCAGTACTTC
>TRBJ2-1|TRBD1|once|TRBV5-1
CASSAQGQQFF
TGCGCCAGCAGCGCACAGGGGCAGCAGTTCTTC
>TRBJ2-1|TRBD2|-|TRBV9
CASSVGLGFYYNEQFF
TGTGCCAGCAGCGTGGGACTAGGGTTCTACTACAATGAGCAGTTCTTC
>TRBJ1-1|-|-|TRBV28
CASRRGEAFF
TGTGCCAGCAGACGGGGTGAAGCTTTCTTT
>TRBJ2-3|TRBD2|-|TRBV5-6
CASSLALAGEGTDTQYF
TGTGCCAGCAGCTTGGCCCTAGCGGGAGAGGGCACAGATACGCAGTATTTT
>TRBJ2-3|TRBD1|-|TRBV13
CASSPQPDGQGLAGEEDTQYF
TGTGCCAGCAGCCCCCAGCCAGACGGACAGGGGCTCGCGGGAGAGGAAGATACGCAGTATTTT
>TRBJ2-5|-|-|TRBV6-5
CASSLNSGQETQYF
TGTGCCAGCAGTCTTAATAGCGGCCAAGAGACCCAGTACTTC
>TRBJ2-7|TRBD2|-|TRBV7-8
CASSRGLAGAGSYEQYF
TGTGCCAGCAGCCGGGGACTAGCGGGAGCCGGCTCCTACGAGCAGTACTTC
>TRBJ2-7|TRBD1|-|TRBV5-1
CASTQGDRDNHEQYF
TGCGCCAGCACCCAAGGTGACAGGGACAACCACGAGCAGTACTTC